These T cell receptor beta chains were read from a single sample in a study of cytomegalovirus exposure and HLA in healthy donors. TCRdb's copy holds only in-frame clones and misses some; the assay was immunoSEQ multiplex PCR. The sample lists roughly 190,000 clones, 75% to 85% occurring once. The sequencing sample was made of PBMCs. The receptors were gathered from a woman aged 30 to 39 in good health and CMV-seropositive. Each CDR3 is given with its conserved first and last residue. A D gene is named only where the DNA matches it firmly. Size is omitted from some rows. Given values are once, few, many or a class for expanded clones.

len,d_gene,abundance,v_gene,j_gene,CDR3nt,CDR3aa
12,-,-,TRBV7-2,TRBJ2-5,TGTGCCAGCAGCTTCGTGGGCGTGACCCAGTACTTC,CASSFVGVTQYF
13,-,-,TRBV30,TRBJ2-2,TGTGCCTGGAGTACGGGGATCACCGGGGAGCTGTTTTTT,CAWSTGITGELFF
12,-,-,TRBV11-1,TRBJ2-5,TGTGCCAGCAGCTCCAGAGGGGGGACCCAGTACTTC,CASSSRGGTQYF
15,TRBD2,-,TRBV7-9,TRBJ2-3,TGTGCCAGCAGTTCCGGGACTAGCGTCGTATATACGCAGTATTTT,CASSSGTSVVYTQYF
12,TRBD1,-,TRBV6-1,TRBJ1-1,TGTGCCAGCAGTACCGCGACAGGGAAGTATTTCTTT,CASSTATGKYFF
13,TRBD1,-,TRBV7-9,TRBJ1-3,TGTGCCAGCCGACAGGGGTATGGAAACACCATATATTTT,CASRQGYGNTIYF
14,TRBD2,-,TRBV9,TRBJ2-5,TGTGCCAGCAGCGTAGAATGGGGAGGGGAGACCCAGTACTTC,CASSVEWGGETQYF
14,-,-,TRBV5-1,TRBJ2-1,TGCGCCAGCAGCTTGGCCACTAGCCACGATGAGCAGTTCTTC,CASSLATSHDEQFF
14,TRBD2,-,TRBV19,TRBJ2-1,TGTGCCAGTAGTGCACCCGGGACTAGGAATGAGCAGTTCTTC,CASSAPGTRNEQFF
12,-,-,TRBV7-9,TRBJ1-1,TGTGCCAGCGGAGAGGGGGGGGCTGAAGCTTTCTTT,CASGEGGAEAFF
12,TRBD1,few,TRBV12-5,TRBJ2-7,TGTGCTAGTGGTTGGGACAGAAGGGAGCAGTACTTC,CASGWDRREQYF
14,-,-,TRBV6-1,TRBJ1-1,TGTGCCAGCAGTGAAGCCACGGAAGGGGCTGAAGCTTTCTTT,CASSEATEGAEAFF
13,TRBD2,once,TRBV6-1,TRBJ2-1,TGTGCCAGCAGACGGACTAGCTCCGATGAGCAGTTCTTC,CASRRTSSDEQFF
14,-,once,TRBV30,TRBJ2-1,TGTGCCTGGTCGCGGGGACGGGCCTACAATGAGCAGTTCTTC,CAWSRGRAYNEQFF
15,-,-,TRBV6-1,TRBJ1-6,TGTGCCAGCAGTGAACAGGGTCTTGGGAATTCACCCCTCCACTTT,CASSEQGLGNSPLHF
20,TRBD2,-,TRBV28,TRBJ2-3,TGTGCCAGCAGATACCCATCGGGGGCTAGCGGGGGGTGGTTCACAGATACGCAGTATTTT,CASRYPSGASGGWFTDTQYF
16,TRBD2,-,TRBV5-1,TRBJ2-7,TGCGCCAGCAGCTTGGAGCTAGCGGGGGGAGCATACGAGCAGTACTTC,CASSLELAGGAYEQYF
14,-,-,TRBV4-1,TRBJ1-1,TGCGCCAGCAGGGGTCCCCTGAGGGACACTGAAGCTTTCTTT,CASRGPLRDTEAFF
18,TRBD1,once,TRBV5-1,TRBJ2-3,TGCGCCAGCAGCCCCCGGACAGGGGAGTTTTCCGACGCAGATACGCAGTATTTT,CASSPRTGEFSDADTQYF
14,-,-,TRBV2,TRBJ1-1,TGTGCCAGCAGAACTAGGACGGGGAACACTGAAGCTTTCTTT,CASRTRTGNTEAFF
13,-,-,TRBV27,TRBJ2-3,TGTGCCAGCAGTTCGCGAATCACAGATACGCAGTATTTT,CASSSRITDTQYF
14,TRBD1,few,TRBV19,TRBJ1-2,TGTGCCAGTAGTACTCCCGACAGGGCCTATGGCTACACCTTC,CASSTPDRAYGYTF
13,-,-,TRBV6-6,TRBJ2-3,TGTGCCAGCAAACTCCAATTCACAGATACGCAGTATTTT,CASKLQFTDTQYF